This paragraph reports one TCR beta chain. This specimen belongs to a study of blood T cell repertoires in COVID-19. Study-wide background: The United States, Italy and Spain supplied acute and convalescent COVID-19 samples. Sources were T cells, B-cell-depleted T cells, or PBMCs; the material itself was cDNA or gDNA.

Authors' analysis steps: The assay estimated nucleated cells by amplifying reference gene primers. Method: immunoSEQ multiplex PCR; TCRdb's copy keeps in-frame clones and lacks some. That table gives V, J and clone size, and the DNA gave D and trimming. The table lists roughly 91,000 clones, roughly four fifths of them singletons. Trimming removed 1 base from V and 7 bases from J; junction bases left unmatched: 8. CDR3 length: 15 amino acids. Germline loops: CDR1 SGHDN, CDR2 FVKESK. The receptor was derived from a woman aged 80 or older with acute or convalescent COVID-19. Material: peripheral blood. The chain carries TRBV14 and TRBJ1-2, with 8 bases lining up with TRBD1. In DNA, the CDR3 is TGTGCCAGCAGCCAAGTCCCAGGGGGCTGGGGTGGCTACACCTTC. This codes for CASSQVPGGWGGYTF. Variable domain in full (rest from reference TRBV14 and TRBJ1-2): EAGVTQFPSHSVIEKGQTVTLRCDPISGHDNLYWYRRVMGKEIKFLLHFVKESKQDESGMPNNRFLAERTGGTYSTLKVQPAELEDSGVYFCASSQVPGGWGGYTFGSGTRLTVV.